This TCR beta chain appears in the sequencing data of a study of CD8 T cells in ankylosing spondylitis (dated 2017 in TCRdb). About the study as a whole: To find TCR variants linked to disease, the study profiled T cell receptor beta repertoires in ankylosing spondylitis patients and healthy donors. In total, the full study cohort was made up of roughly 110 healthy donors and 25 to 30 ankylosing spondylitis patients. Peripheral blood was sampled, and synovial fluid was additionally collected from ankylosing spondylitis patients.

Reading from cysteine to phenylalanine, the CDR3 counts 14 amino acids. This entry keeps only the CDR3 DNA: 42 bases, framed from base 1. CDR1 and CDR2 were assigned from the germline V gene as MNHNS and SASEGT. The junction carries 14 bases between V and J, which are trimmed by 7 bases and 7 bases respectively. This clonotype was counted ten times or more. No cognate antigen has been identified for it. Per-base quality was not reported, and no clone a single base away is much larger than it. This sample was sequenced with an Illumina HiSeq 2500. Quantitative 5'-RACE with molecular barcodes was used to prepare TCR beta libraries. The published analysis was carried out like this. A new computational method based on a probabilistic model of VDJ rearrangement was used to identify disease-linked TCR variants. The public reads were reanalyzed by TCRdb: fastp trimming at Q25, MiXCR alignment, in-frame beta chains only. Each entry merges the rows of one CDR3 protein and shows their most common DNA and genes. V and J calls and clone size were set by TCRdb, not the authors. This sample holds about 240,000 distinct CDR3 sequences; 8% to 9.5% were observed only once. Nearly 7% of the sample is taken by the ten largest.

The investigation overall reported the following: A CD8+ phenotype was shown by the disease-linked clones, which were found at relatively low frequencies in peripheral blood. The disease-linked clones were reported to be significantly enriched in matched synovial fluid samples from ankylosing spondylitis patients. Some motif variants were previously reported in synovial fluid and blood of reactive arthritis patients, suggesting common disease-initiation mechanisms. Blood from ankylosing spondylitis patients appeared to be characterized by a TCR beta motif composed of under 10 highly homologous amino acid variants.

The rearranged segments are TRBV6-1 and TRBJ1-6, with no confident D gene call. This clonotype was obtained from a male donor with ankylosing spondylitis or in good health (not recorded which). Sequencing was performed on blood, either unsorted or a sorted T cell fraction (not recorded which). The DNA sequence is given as TGTGCCAGCAAGGAAGAGCGGACCAATTCACCCCTCCACTTT. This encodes CASKEERTNSPLHF.